This T cell receptor beta chain was found in a study of T-cell reconstitution after alpha-beta-depleted transplantation in children. Study-level findings and limits: By one year post-transplant, T-cell counts and diversity largely arose from T cells that were newly produced. After transplant, high TCRbeta diversity at day 60 in some patients arose from surviving recipient T cells and thymic progenitors. Several hundred expanded graft clones reportedly gave rise to the alpha-beta T cells present about two months after transplant.

The junction had 18 bases not matched to a gene; V was cut back by 5 bases and J by 1 base. This CDR3 has 20 residues. Germline CDR1 SGHTA, CDR2 FQGTGA. This clonotype was counted many times. What it binds is unknown. A library of TCRbeta sequences, prepared with unique molecular identifiers, was generated. TCRdb reprocessed the PCR reads via MiXCR and lists one record per CDR3 protein. The sample yields fewer than 150,000 distinct CDR3 sequences, about 9.5% seen once. This sample comprised PBMCs, mostly from graft donor cells, obtained 180 days after TCRalphabeta/CD19-depleted stem cell transplant. The V call is TRBV7-3, the J call TRBJ2-1; 9 bases map to TRBD1. The clonotype was recovered from a girl younger than two who had a stem cell transplant for combined immunodeficiency, so the T cells may come from the graft donor. The CDR3 spells CASSRPVRDRATFSYNEQFF. The CDR3 bases are TGTGCCAGCAGCCGCCCGGTCCGGGACAGGGCAACCTTTTCCTACAATGAGCAGTTCTTC.